This T cell receptor beta chain was retrieved from a study of regulatory T cells in long-lasting Graves disease. The germline CDR1 and CDR2 sequences are SGHTA and FQGTGA. The length of the CDR3 is 14 residues. Combining iRepertoire HTBI primers with Arm-PCR of CDR3 regions, the authors built TCR beta libraries. A single record per CDR3 protein comes from TCRdb applying MiXCR to the multiplex PCR reads. The sample has about 400,000 distinct CDR3 sequences, 15% to 17% seen once. Sample time point: newly diagnosed GD, antithyroid drugs for less than 3 months. RNA isolated from PBMCs was used to make the TCR library.

The sequence derives from a female donor with Graves disease. Source: peripheral blood mononuclear cells (PBMCs), taken at new diagnosis, from a patient treated with antithyroid drugs. V usage is TRBV7-3 and J usage is TRBJ2-1, with D perhaps TRBD1 (6 bases). The DNA end lines up better with TRBJ2-7; the J call may be wrong. The CDR3 sequence is CASSSTGLVNEQYF. The CDR3 region has the DNA TGTGCCAGCAGCTCAACAGGGTTGGTCAATGAGCAGTACTTC.